The 27 T cell receptor beta chains presented below share a single source sample, sequenced in a study of PD-L1 blockade in urothelial cancer. Time point meaning: pretreatment peripheral blood. The table came from immunoSEQ multiplex PCR; TCRdb's copy has only in-frame clones and leaves some out. The sample yields around 100,000 clones, 80% to 90% seen once. Sequencing used PBMCs, obtained around atezolizumab (anti-PD-L1) treatment. The receptors derive from a man aged 55 to 70 with urothelial cancer.

This clone was observed at least ten times. The chain joins TRBV4-1 to TRBJ1-2; D not certain. Trimming removed 4 bases from V and 4 bases from J, with 13 bases in between. The V gene's germline CDR1 is MGHRA and CDR2 YSYEKL. This CDR3 has 14 residues. The CDR3 nucleotides read TGCGCCAGCAGCCCTACTAAAGAAAGCTATGGCTACACCTTC. This gives the protein CASSPTKESYGYTF.

CDR3 sequence: CASSLPREGEQFF. The CDR3 coding sequence is TGTGCCAGCAGTCTGCCGAGGGAGGGTGAGCAGTTCTTC. The rearrangement links TRBV28 to TRBJ2-1, with 7 positions matching TRBD2. After removal of 5 bases from V and 9 bases from J, the junction contained 7 bases not matched to a gene. Germline V gene lookup returns CDR1 MDHEN and CDR2 SYDVKM. The CDR3 extends over 13 amino acids.

The V and J genes are TRBV27 and TRBJ2-5; TRBD1 might be the D (5 bases). With 6 bases removed from V and 5 bases from J, the gap between germline ends came to 16 bases. The germline gives CDR1 MNHEY, CDR2 SMNVEV (reference sequence). The CDR3 sequence is 14 residues long. CDR3 nucleotides: TGTGCCAGCAGGTCCGGCCAGGGTCGCGAGACCCAGTACTTC. This codes for CASRSGQGRETQYF.

V gene TRBV5-5 combines with J gene TRBJ2-5; a possible D gene is TRBD1 (6 bases). This CDR3 comprises 11 residues. V was clipped by 8 bases and J by 7 bases, with 12 bases between them. From germline, CDR1 is SGHKS and CDR2 YYEKEE (reference sequence). The CDR3 nucleotides are TGTGCCAGGCGGACAGAGTGGACCCAGTACTTC. Protein product: CARRTEWTQYF.

J is TRBJ2-3 and V is TRBV7-2; 9 bases map to TRBD2. The germline CDR1 and CDR2 sequences are SGHTA and FQGNSA. The CDR3 consists of 17 residues. The ends lost 6 bases at V and 0 bases at J; junction bases unmatched: 10. The CDR3 DNA sequence: TGTGCCAGCAGTCTAGGGGCGGGGGGGGTTAGCACAGATACGCAGTATTTT. It is translated as CASSLGAGGVSTDTQYF.

This sequence joins TRBV5-1 and TRBJ2-3; D perhaps matches TRBD2 (5 bases). The CDR3 loop spans 13 amino acids. With 4 bases removed from V and 3 bases from J, the gap between germline ends came to 9 bases. From germline, CDR1 is SGHRS and CDR2 YFSETQ. The CDR3 spells CASSEGGTDTQYF. Here the CDR3 DNA reads TGCGCCAGCAGCGAAGGAGGTACAGATACGCAGTATTTT.

The V gene is TRBV28, the J gene TRBJ2-7; D is unclear. The germline V gene encodes CDR1 MDHEN and CDR2 SYDVKM. V shed 5 bases and J shed 0 bases, with 11 bases lying between them. The CDR3 sequence is 14 residues long. The CDR3 protein is CASSLDTNSYEQYF. The CDR3 DNA is TGTGCCAGCAGTCTCGACACGAACTCCTACGAGCAGTACTTC.

This rearrangement joins TRBV11-1 to TRBJ1-1; D ambiguous. In germline, CDR1 is SGHAT, CDR2 FQDESV (reference sequence). V dropped 5 bases and J dropped 1 base, with 8 bases sitting between them. The CDR3 consists of 13 residues. This CDR3 reads CASSSHSNTEAFF. CDR3 nucleotides: TGTGCCAGCAGCAGTCACTCGAACACTGAAGCTTTCTTT.

V gene TRBV7-8 combines with J gene TRBJ2-5, with 12 bases lining up with TRBD2. Germline V gene data show CDR1 as SGHVS and CDR2 as FQNEAQ. The ends lost 2 bases at V and 5 bases at J; junction bases unmatched: 3. CDR3 size: 15 residues. CDR3 DNA: TGTGCCAGCAGCTTATTCACTAGCGGGAGGGAGACCCAGTACTTC. It codes for CASSLFTSGRETQYF.

The chain combines TRBV5-1 with TRBJ2-1; D is perhaps TRBD2 (6 bases). Germline V gene data show CDR1 as SGHRS and CDR2 as YFSETQ. With 0 bases removed from V and 6 bases from J, the gap between germline ends came to 10 bases. The CDR3 extends over 14 amino acids. Written as DNA, the CDR3 is TGCGCCAGCAGCTTGGTTCCGGGGGTCAATGAGCAGTTCTTC. Its translation is CASSLVPGVNEQFF.

The chain carries TRBV7-3 and TRBJ1-1; D is undetermined. The CDR3 is 13 amino acids. From germline, CDR1 is SGHTA and CDR2 FQGTGA. V was cut by 1 base and J by 1 base, with 4 bases left in between. The CDR3 DNA reads TGTGCCAGCAGCTTAAGCAGGAACACTGAAGCTTTCTTT. This sequence encodes CASSLSRNTEAFF.

This clone has only a few counts. The CDR3 sequence: CASSLDGRPLHF. In DNA, the CDR3 is TGTGCCAGCAGCTTGGACGGGAGACCCCTCCACTTT. The chain couples TRBV28 to TRBJ1-6; unclear D gene. Trimming took 6 bases from V and 12 from J, leaving 12 bases between them. CDR1 and CDR2 (germline): MDHEN, SYDVKM. CDR3 length: 12 residues.

The genes are TRBV7-9 and TRBJ1-1, with D unclear. There are 13 residues in the CDR3. CDR1 is SEHNR, CDR2 FQNEAQ, per germline (reference sequence). Trimming pared 1 base from V and 5 bases from J, leaving 8 bases between. The CDR3 coding sequence is TGTGCCAGCAGCTTAGTCTCGCAGACTGAAGCTTTCTTT. This encodes CASSLVSQTEAFF.

The gene calls are TRBV7-9 and TRBJ2-1; 8 nucleotides line up with TRBD2. V shed 8 bases and J 6 bases; nucleotides not matched to a gene: 9. The CDR3 consists of 14 residues. Per the germline V gene, CDR1 is SEHNR and CDR2 is FQNEAQ (reference sequence). Here the CDR3 reads CASWTSTSLNEQFF. CDR3 nucleotide sequence: TGTGCCAGCTGGACTAGCACGTCTCTCAATGAGCAGTTCTTC.

The J gene is TRBJ2-1, the V gene TRBV7-9, with D unclear. This CDR3 has 11 amino acids. V lost 6 bases and J 6 bases, leaving 6 bases between the germline ends. From germline, CDR1 is SEHNR and CDR2 FQNEAQ (reference sequence). CDR3 loop: CASRVGNEQFF. CDR3 nucleotides: TGTGCCAGCAGGGTCGGCAATGAGCAGTTCTTC.

The chain combines TRBV5-4 with TRBJ2-5; 10 bases align to TRBD1. Germline-derived CDR1 and CDR2 are SGHNT and YYREEE (reference sequence). The V gene end was trimmed by 9 bases and the J gene end by 3 bases; junction bases not matched to a gene: 8. The CDR3 spans 14 residues. CDR3 sequence (DNA): TGTGCCACCCTAAAGACAGGGGGCGAAGAGACCCAGTACTTC. Amino acid sequence: CATLKTGGEETQYF.

This clone was seen only once. The J gene is TRBJ1-1, the V gene TRBV9, with TRBD1 identical over 8 bases. Germline trimming cut 3 bases from V and 0 bases from J; bases unmatched to any gene: 7. Germline V gene lookup returns CDR1 SGDLS and CDR2 YYNGEE. This CDR3 comprises 16 residues. This CDR3 is CASSERQGLLNTEAFF. The CDR3 nucleotides are TGTGCCAGCAGCGAGAGACAGGGGCTACTGAACACTGAAGCTTTCTTT. Drawing the rest from reference TRBV9 and TRBJ1-1, the complete variable domain is DSGVTQTPKHLITATGQRVTLRCSPRSGDLSVYWYQQSLDQGLQFLIQYYNGEERAKGNILERFSAQQFPDLHSELNLSSLELGDSALYFCASSERQGLLNTEAFFGQGTRLTVV.

The chain couples TRBV5-1 to TRBJ2-7; perhaps TRBD2 as D (5 bases). Trimming cost V 3 bases and J 0 bases, with 10 bases left between them. Germline V gene data show CDR1 as SGHRS and CDR2 as YFSETQ. This CDR3 contains 14 residues. CDR3 loop: CASSSPGSSYEQYF. CDR3 coding DNA: TGCGCCAGCAGCTCTCCGGGATCCTCCTACGAGCAGTACTTC. Based on the CDR3 plus reference TRBV5-1 and TRBJ2-7, the full variable domain is KAGVTQTPRYLIKTRGQQVTLSCSPISGHRSVSWYQQTPGQGLQFLFEYFSETQRNKGNFPGRFSGRQFSNSRSEMNVSTLELGDSALYLCASSSPGSSYEQYFGPGTRLTVT.

This sequence joins TRBV27 and TRBJ2-5; 10 nucleotides align to TRBD2. This CDR3 is built from 16 residues. After removal of 3 bases from V and 7 bases from J, the junction contained 11 bases not matched to a gene. CDR1 is MNHEY, CDR2 SMNVEV, per germline (reference sequence). The CDR3, as DNA: TGTGCCAGCAGTTTTCGAGGTAGCGGGGGGCCTGGGACCCAGTACTTC. It specifies CASSFRGSGGPGTQYF.

The V and J genes are TRBV27 and TRBJ1-1; TRBD1 aligns across 9 bases. V dropped 5 bases and J dropped 2; count of bases not matched to a gene: 6. The CDR3 covers 15 residues. Germline CDR1 reads MNHEY; CDR2 reads SMNVEV (reference sequence). The CDR3 DNA follows: TGTGCCAGCAGTCCTTTACAGGGGGCTAACACTGAAGCTTTCTTT. Its protein is CASSPLQGANTEAFF.

The chain couples TRBV11-1 to TRBJ2-5, with 7 bases identical to TRBD1. This CDR3 is 14 amino acids long. Germline V gene data show CDR1 as SGHAT and CDR2 as FQDESV (reference sequence). J gave up 3 bases and V 6 bases, and 7 bases lay outside the gene matches. CDR3 residues: CASSSWDREETQYF. CDR3 nucleotides: TGTGCCAGCAGTTCTTGGGACAGAGAAGAGACCCAGTACTTC.

The rearrangement links TRBV30 to TRBJ2-6; 9 nucleotides line up with TRBD1. Germline V lookup: CDR1 GTSNPN, CDR2 SVGIG (reference sequence). V lost 8 bases and J lost 2; bases outside the gene matches: 7. The CDR3 consists of 15 residues. CDR3 DNA sequence: TGTGCCACCTCCGGGACAGGGACTGGGGCCAACGTCCTGACTTTC. Protein sequence: CATSGTGTGANVLTF.

This chain joins TRBV28 and TRBJ2-2; 8 nucleotides align to TRBD2. V shed 4 bases, J shed 5 bases, and the junction held 6 bases outside the gene matches. Germline V lookup: CDR1 MDHEN, CDR2 SYDVKM. The CDR3 runs 15 residues. The CDR3 region is CASSYEAGVTGELFF. The CDR3 nucleotides are TGTGCCAGCAGTTACGAAGCGGGAGTAACCGGGGAGCTGTTTTTT.

This clone was observed a few times. V is TRBV28 and J is TRBJ1-3; maybe TRBD1 (5 bases). Germline CDR1 reads MDHEN; CDR2 reads SYDVKM. V dropped 4 bases and J dropped 8 bases, with 15 bases sitting between them. The CDR3 is 14 residues long. CDR3 protein: CASSWGTGEDTIYF. In DNA, the CDR3 is TGTGCCAGCAGTTGGGGTACGGGGGAGGACACCATATATTTT.

The chain has TRBV6-5 and TRBJ2-5; 9 bases line up with TRBD2. Germline CDR1 is MNHEY and CDR2 is SVGAGI. Trimming at V came to 0 bases and at J to 5 bases, leaving 1 base not matched to a gene. This CDR3 is 14 amino acids long. CDR3: CASSYSGLAETQYF. For the CDR3, the DNA is TGTGCCAGCAGTTACTCCGGACTAGCGGAGACCCAGTACTTC.

The genes are TRBV5-6 and TRBJ2-5, with 8 bases identical to TRBD1. Germline V gene data show CDR1 as SGHDT and CDR2 as YYEEEE. With 0 bases clipped from V and 5 bases from J, the junction kept 15 bases outside the gene matches. This CDR3 comprises 18 residues. Here the CDR3 reads CASSLVSGTGHLRETQYF. The CDR3 nucleotides are TGTGCCAGCAGCTTGGTATCGGGGACAGGTCATTTGAGGGAGACCCAGTACTTC.

The gene calls are TRBV27 and TRBJ2-7, with 8 bases aligning to TRBD1. From germline, CDR1 is MNHEY and CDR2 SMNVEV (reference sequence). V shed 6 bases and J 2 bases; nucleotides not matched to a gene: 0. The CDR3 runs 12 residues. CDR3 amino acids: CASRQGAYEQYF. In DNA, the CDR3 is TGTGCCAGCAGACAGGGGGCCTACGAGCAGTACTTC.